This T cell receptor (beta chain) originates from a study of CD8+CD57+ T cells in acquired aplastic anemia. The wider study: Average DNA yield from sorted CD4+ and CD8+ cells was approximately 3 ug.

All sequencing subjects had displayed CD8+CD57+ cell expansion on flow cytometry. Profiling that covered TCR beta VDJ and CDR3 relied on genomic DNA as its template. Each CDR3 protein is one row after TCRdb ran MiXCR on the reads. The sample lists around 290,000 distinct CDR3 sequences, approximately 58% seen once, with roughly 1.2% in the top ten. The table lists this clonotype with many counts. The CDR3 contains 16 residues. In germline, CDR1 is SGHTA, CDR2 FQGTGA. The V and J ends lost 5 bases and 0 bases respectively, with 15 bases between them. The sequenced sample was sorted CD4+, CD8+, or CD8+CD57+ T cells (not recorded which) from PBMCs. The receptor comes from a human donor with aplastic anemia. The J gene is TRBJ2-3, the V gene TRBV7-3; D is ambiguous. The CDR3 DNA is TGTGCCAGCAGCGCCCCCAGCTGGGGAAGCACAGATACGCAGTATTTT. It codes for CASSAPSWGSTDTQYF.